This T cell receptor (beta chain) comes out of a study of OX40 agonist ivuxolimab in advanced cancers. Excluded were patients having autoimmune disease history or systemic immunosuppression. This CDR3 comprises 14 residues. Germline V gene sequence: CDR1 LNHNV, CDR2 YYDKDF (reference sequence). Trimming took 5 bases from V and 6 from J, leaving 13 bases between them. Sequenced by immunoSEQ multiplex PCR; TCRdb stores in-frame clones only, minus some. This repertoire shows 60,000 to 100,000 clones, about nine tenths found once; its top ten account for approximately 0.5%. The TCR was taken from an adult with an advanced solid tumor such as melanoma, head and neck, liver or kidney cancer. The specimen was CD4+ or CD8+ T cells sorted from blood, collected in a trial of the OX40 agonist ivuxolimab. This sequence joins TRBV15 and TRBJ2-2; D gene unclear. Written as DNA, the CDR3 is TGTGCCACCAGCGGAATAGTTGCGTCCGGGGAGCTGTTTTTT. Protein sequence: CATSGIVASGELFF.